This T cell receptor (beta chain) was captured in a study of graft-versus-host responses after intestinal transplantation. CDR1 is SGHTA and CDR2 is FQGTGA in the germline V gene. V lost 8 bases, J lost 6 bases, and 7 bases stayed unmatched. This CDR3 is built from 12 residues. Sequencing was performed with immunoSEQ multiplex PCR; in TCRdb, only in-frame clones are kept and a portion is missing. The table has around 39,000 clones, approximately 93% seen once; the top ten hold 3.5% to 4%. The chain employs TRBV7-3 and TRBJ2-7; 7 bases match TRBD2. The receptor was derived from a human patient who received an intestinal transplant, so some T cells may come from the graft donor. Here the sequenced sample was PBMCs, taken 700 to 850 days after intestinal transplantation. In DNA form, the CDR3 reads TGTGCCAGCGGCACAGTAGCGGGCGAGCAGTACTTC. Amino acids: CASGTVAGEQYF.